These T cell receptor beta chains were read from a single sample in a study of blood T cells in healthy people across ages. MiXCR, run by TCRdb on the 5' RACE reads, gives a single entry per CDR3 protein. The sample has roughly 680,000 distinct CDR3 sequences; around 45% are singletons. The sequenced sample was blood. Receptors were obtained from an older woman in good health. Both conserved end residues are part of each CDR3. Fields, in order: V gene, D gene, J gene, clone size, CDR3 protein, CDR3 DNA. A D gene is named only where the DNA matches it firmly. Clone sizes are given selectively: once, few, many, or a class where the clone is expanded.

V: TRBV3-1; D: -; J: TRBJ1-1; size: -; CDR3: CASSPRGLRAFF; DNA: TGTGCCAGCAGCCCCCGCGGTTTAAGAGCTTTCTTT
V: TRBV4-1; D: -; J: TRBJ2-1; size: once; CDR3: CASGLQAVGEQFF; DNA: TGCGCCAGCGGCCTCCAGGCGGTCGGTGAGCAGTTCTTC
V: TRBV25-1; D: -; J: TRBJ2-5; size: once; CDR3: CASSPLAGAGETQYF; DNA: TGTGCCAGCAGTCCCCTGGCAGGGGCTGGGGAGACCCAGTACTTC
V: TRBV6-5; D: -; J: TRBJ2-1; size: -; CDR3: CASKFPWREQFF; DNA: TGTGCCAGCAAGTTTCCCTGGCGCGAGCAGTTCTTC
V: TRBV7-2; D: TRBD1; J: TRBJ2-7; size: many; CDR3: CASSQGAIVSYEQYF; DNA: TGTGCCAGCAGCCAGGGGGCTATCGTCTCCTACGAGCAGTACTTC
V: TRBV29-1; D: -; J: TRBJ1-2; size: -; CDR3: CSVGYWDNYGYTF; DNA: TGCAGCGTTGGCTATTGGGATAACTATGGCTACACCTTC
V: TRBV20-1; D: -; J: TRBJ1-5; size: few; CDR3: CSAKGYSDQPQHF; DNA: TGCAGTGCCAAGGGCTATTCGGATCAGCCCCAGCATTTT
V: TRBV5-6; D: -; J: TRBJ2-6; size: -; CDR3: CASSPPPLWSGANVLTF; DNA: TGTGCCAGCAGCCCTCCGCCCCTTTGGTCTGGGGCCAACGTCCTGACTTTC
V: TRBV5-1; D: -; J: TRBJ2-5; size: few; CDR3: CASSLIPGASEGTQYF; DNA: TGCGCCAGCAGCTTGATCCCGGGCGCATCGGAAGGGACCCAGTACTTC
V: TRBV7-2; D: -; J: TRBJ2-1; size: few; CDR3: CASSLVAFNEQFF; DNA: TGTGCCAGCAGCTTAGTTGCGTTCAATGAGCAGTTCTTC
V: TRBV25-1; D: -; J: TRBJ1-2; size: -; CDR3: CASSALTGASGYTF; DNA: TGTGCCAGCAGTGCCCTGACGGGGGCGAGTGGCTACACCTTC
V: TRBV3-1; D: TRBD2; J: TRBJ2-7; size: few; CDR3: CASSRTSGASYEQYF; DNA: TGTGCCAGCAGCCGGACTAGCGGGGCTTCCTACGAGCAGTACTTC
V: TRBV2; D: -; J: TRBJ2-1; size: few; CDR3: CASRGTGSEQFF; DNA: TGTGCCAGCAGGGGTACAGGGAGTGAGCAGTTCTTC
V: TRBV7-9; D: TRBD2; J: TRBJ2-1; size: -; CDR3: CASRPIGSGRIVYNEQFF; DNA: TGTGCCAGCAGACCAATTGGTAGCGGGAGAATAGTCTACAATGAGCAGTTCTTC
V: TRBV28; D: TRBD1; J: TRBJ2-1; size: -; CDR3: CASSLLTGGSYKEQFF; DNA: TGTGCCAGCAGTTTGCTGACAGGGGGCTCCTACAAGGAGCAGTTCTTC
V: TRBV5-1; D: -; J: TRBJ2-3; size: -; CDR3: CASRGLGGSTDTQYF; DNA: TGCGCCAGCAGGGGGTTAGGCGGGAGCACAGATACGCAGTATTTT
V: TRBV27; D: -; J: TRBJ2-1; size: few; CDR3: CASSPSGGPSSYNEQFF; DNA: TGTGCCAGCAGTCCGTCCGGCGGGCCAAGCTCCTACAATGAGCAGTTCTTC
V: TRBV4-1; D: TRBD1; J: TRBJ2-7; size: few; CDR3: CASSPAGQGGYEQYF; DNA: TGCGCCAGCAGCCCTGCAGGACAGGGTGGTTACGAGCAGTACTTC
V: TRBV11-1; D: -; J: TRBJ1-1; size: few; CDR3: CASSLQGREAFF; DNA: TGTGCCAGCAGCTTACAGGGGCGGGAAGCTTTCTTT
V: TRBV10-3; D: -; J: TRBJ2-5; size: -; CDR3: CAIRDVGFETQYF; DNA: TGTGCCATCCGGGACGTAGGGTTCGAGACCCAGTACTTC
V: TRBV7-2; D: TRBD2; J: TRBJ2-7; size: few; CDR3: CASSVTSGDSYEQYF; DNA: TGTGCCAGCAGCGTAACTAGCGGGGACAGCTACGAGCAGTACTTC
V: TRBV6-2/TRBV6-3; D: -; J: TRBJ2-7; size: -; CDR3: CASTHRLNSYNEQYF; DNA: TGTGCCAGCACCCATCGTCTAAATTCCTACAATGAGCAGTACTTC
V: TRBV4-3; D: TRBD2; J: TRBJ2-7; size: few; CDR3: CASSPLAGMPYEQYF; DNA: TGCGCCAGCAGCCCCTTAGCGGGAATGCCCTACGAGCAGTACTTC
V: TRBV20-1; D: -; J: TRBJ1-4; size: -; CDR3: CSARDLTEKLFF; DNA: TGCAGTGCTAGGGACCTGACTGAAAAACTGTTTTTT
V: TRBV7-2; D: -; J: TRBJ1-1; size: few; CDR3: CASRGTEGRDTEAFF; DNA: TGTGCCAGCAGGGGGACGGAGGGAAGGGACACTGAAGCTTTCTTT
V: TRBV2; D: -; J: TRBJ2-5; size: few; CDR3: CASSERSREQYF; DNA: TGTGCCAGCAGTGAAAGGAGCCGAGAGCAGTACTTC
V: TRBV7-2; D: TRBD1; J: TRBJ2-7; size: -; CDR3: CAGSLAQGSIEQYF; DNA: TGTGCCGGCAGCTTAGCACAGGGGTCCATCGAGCAGTACTTC
V: TRBV10-3; D: -; J: TRBJ1-6; size: -; CDR3: CAISRGQLNSPLHF; DNA: TGTGCCATCAGTCGAGGACAATTAAATTCACCCCTCCACTTT
V: TRBV7-2; D: -; J: TRBJ2-5; size: -; CDR3: CASSLAGRFQETQYF; DNA: TGTGCCAGCAGCTTAGCGGGGCGGTTCCAAGAGACCCAGTACTTC
V: TRBV9; D: -; J: TRBJ2-7; size: -; CDR3: CASSVFGNPYEQYF; DNA: TGTGCCAGCAGCGTTTTTGGTAACCCCTACGAGCAGTACTTC
V: TRBV3-1; D: -; J: TRBJ1-2; size: -; CDR3: CASSHQAQSYGYTF; DNA: TGTGCCAGCAGCCACCAGGCACAATCGTATGGCTACACCTTC
V: TRBV5-1; D: -; J: TRBJ2-7; size: -; CDR3: CASSEGRPYNEQYF; DNA: TGCGCCAGCAGTGAGGGACGGCCCTACAATGAGCAGTACTTC
V: TRBV12-3/TRBV12-4; D: -; J: TRBJ1-3; size: -; CDR3: CASSFRDSLTGSGNTIYF; DNA: TGTGCCAGCAGTTTCCGGGACTCCTTAACTGGCTCTGGAAACACCATATATTTT
V: TRBV4-2; D: TRBD2; J: TRBJ2-7; size: few; CDR3: CASSQEPSGVPYEQYF; DNA: TGTGCCAGCAGCCAAGAGCCTAGCGGGGTCCCCTACGAGCAGTACTTC
V: TRBV15; D: TRBD1; J: TRBJ2-1; size: -; CDR3: CATSRAPLGTAFMFF; DNA: TGTGCCACCAGCAGGGCCCCGTTAGGGACAGCGTTCATGTTCTTC
V: TRBV28; D: -; J: TRBJ2-5; size: few; CDR3: CASSWTEETQYF; DNA: TGTGCCAGCAGTTGGACAGAAGAGACCCAGTACTTC
V: TRBV7-2; D: -; J: TRBJ2-5; size: -; CDR3: CASSFLSETQYF; DNA: TGTGCCAGCAGTTTTCTTTCGGAGACCCAGTACTTC
V: TRBV3-1; D: -; J: TRBJ2-2; size: -; CDR3: CASSQEGVRTTGELFF; DNA: TGTGCCAGCAGCCAAGAGGGGGTAAGGACCACCGGGGAGCTGTTTTTT
V: TRBV20-1; D: -; J: TRBJ2-5; size: few; CDR3: CSATSGSIQETQYF; DNA: TGCAGTGCTACCTCGGGCAGTATCCAAGAGACCCAGTACTTC
V: TRBV28; D: -; J: TRBJ2-7; size: -; CDR3: CAGSFPSGVGDEQYF; DNA: TGTGCCGGCAGTTTCCCGTCAGGGGTAGGAGACGAGCAGTACTTC
V: TRBV7-9; D: TRBD2; J: TRBJ2-5; size: few; CDR3: CASSPPAGGQETQYF; DNA: TGTGCCAGCAGCCCCCCTGCGGGAGGCCAAGAGACCCAGTACTTC
V: TRBV29-1; D: TRBD1; J: TRBJ1-6; size: -; CDR3: CSVRLSGTANSPLHF; DNA: TGCAGCGTTCGACTTTCCGGGACAGCTAATTCACCCCTCCACTTT
V: TRBV24-1; D: TRBD2; J: TRBJ2-1; size: -; CDR3: CATSVSRGGLAGYNEQFF; DNA: TGTGCCACCAGTGTCTCAAGGGGAGGGCTAGCGGGGTACAATGAGCAGTTCTTC
V: TRBV2; D: -; J: TRBJ2-3; size: many; CDR3: CASSGVSGGDTQYF; DNA: TGTGCCAGCAGTGGTGTCAGTGGAGGAGATACGCAGTATTTT
V: TRBV20-1; D: -; J: TRBJ1-2; size: -; CDR3: CSARVSQGYGYTF; DNA: TGCAGTGCTAGAGTGAGCCAGGGCTATGGCTACACCTTC
V: TRBV9; D: TRBD1; J: TRBJ2-7; size: -; CDR3: CASSSSIQGNEQYF; DNA: TGTGCCAGCAGCTCCAGTATACAGGGGAACGAGCAGTACTTC
V: TRBV25-1; D: -; J: TRBJ1-6; size: few; CDR3: CASSRDMDSPLHF; DNA: TGTGCCAGCAGCCGGGACATGGATTCACCCCTCCACTTT
V: TRBV15; D: TRBD1; J: TRBJ2-5; size: few; CDR3: CATSRDRGWETQYF; DNA: TGTGCCACCAGCAGAGACAGGGGGTGGGAGACCCAGTACTTC
V: TRBV6-1; D: -; J: TRBJ2-1; size: few; CDR3: CASSSWGNLLTYNEQFF; DNA: TGTGCCAGCAGTAGTTGGGGCAACCTACTCACCTACAATGAGCAGTTCTTC
V: TRBV27; D: TRBD2; J: TRBJ2-7; size: -; CDR3: CASSLRGSGLVYEQYF; DNA: TGTGCCAGCAGTTTGAGGGGTTCGGGACTAGTCTACGAGCAGTACTTC
V: TRBV5-1; D: -; J: TRBJ1-4; size: few; CDR3: CASSLSSEKLFF; DNA: TGCGCCAGCAGCTTATCGTCCGAAAAACTGTTTTTT
V: TRBV28; D: TRBD2; J: TRBJ2-7; size: -; CDR3: CASRPGTSGGYEQYF; DNA: TGTGCCAGCAGACCCGGGACTAGCGGGGGATACGAGCAGTACTTC
V: TRBV15; D: TRBD1; J: TRBJ1-6; size: few; CDR3: CATSRPRTGTSSPLHF; DNA: TGTGCCACCAGCAGACCTCGGACAGGGACATCTTCACCCCTCCACTTT